These 10 T cell receptor beta chains were sequenced from one sample in a study of blood T cells in healthy people across ages. PCR was performed a second time for about 7 to 12 cycles using a sample-barcoded 5' primer and a J-beta primer mix. TCRdb analysed the 5' RACE reads with MiXCR anew, one entry per CDR3 protein. The table lists about 1.4 million distinct CDR3 sequences, almost 60% of them singletons. Sequenced material: blood. The source is a man between 18 and 29 years old in good health.

V usage is TRBV20-1 and J usage is TRBJ2-7; 11 nucleotides match TRBD1. The DNA end is a closer match to TRBJ2-5, so the J assignment may be wrong. From germline, CDR1 is DFQATT and CDR2 SNEGSKA (reference sequence). The CDR3 length is 18 residues. The CDR3 region is CSAIPSGRGQGALETQYF. CDR3 bases: TGCAGTGCTATCCCCTCGGGTCGAGGACAGGGGGCTTTGGAGACCCAGTACTTC.

This clonotype was recorded once. This chain joins TRBV4-1 and TRBJ2-1; D is unclear. The V end was cut by 1 base, the J end by 0 bases, with 13 bases between. CDR1 MGHRA and CDR2 YSYEKL come from the germline V gene. This CDR3 contains 17 residues. For the CDR3, the DNA is TGCGCCAGCAGCCAAGGGGCCCCATACAGCTCCTACAATGAGCAGTTCTTC. This gives the protein CASSQGAPYSSYNEQFF.

V and J are TRBV7-9 and TRBJ2-5; no reliable D call. The CDR3 sequence is 16 residues long. Germline loops: CDR1 SEHNR, CDR2 FQNEAQ (reference sequence). Trimming removed 0 bases from V and 4 bases from J, with 15 bases in between. The CDR3 sequence: CASSLAHLDLVETQYF. The CDR3 DNA follows: TGTGCCAGCAGCTTAGCGCACCTAGATCTAGTAGAGACCCAGTACTTC.

This sequence joins TRBV7-2 and TRBJ2-1; TRBD1 is a possible D gene (6 bases). CDR1 is SGHTA, CDR2 FQGNSA, per germline. The V end lost 1 base, the J end lost 6 bases, and 10 bases lay between the germline ends. The CDR3 sequence is 14 residues long. CDR3 residues: CASSLDRVSNEQFF. The CDR3 DNA follows: TGTGCCAGCAGCTTAGACAGGGTATCCAATGAGCAGTTCTTC.

This sequence joins TRBV2 and TRBJ1-2, with a tentative D call TRBD1 (5 bases). V lost 0 bases and J lost 7, with 15 bases in between. The germline V gene has CDR1 SNHLY and CDR2 FYNNEI. This CDR3 comprises 15 residues. The DNA for the CDR3 is TGTGCCAGCAGTGAAGCGTTCCAGGGTATGAGTGGCTACACCTTC. As protein: CASSEAFQGMSGYTF.

This clonotype was seen only a few times. The chain has TRBV25-1 and TRBJ1-5, with D perhaps matching TRBD1 (5 bases). The length of the CDR3 is 14 residues. Germline CDR1 is MGHDK and CDR2 is SYGVNS. The V gene lost 1 base and the J gene lost 6 bases, with 10 bases spanning the gap. The CDR3 DNA reads TGTGCCAGCAGTGAATTGGGGGTGGCTCAGCCCCAGCATTTT. Its translation is CASSELGVAQPQHF. Supplemented by reference TRBV25-1 and TRBJ1-5, the full variable domain reads EADIYQTPRYLVIGTGKKITLECSQTMGHDKMYWYQQDPGMELHLIHYSYGVNSTEKGDLSSESTVSRIRTEHFPLTLESARPSHTSQYLCASSELGVAQPQHFGDGTRLSIL.

The table lists this clonotype with a count of one. The chain couples TRBV4-1 to TRBJ2-1, with D tentatively TRBD1 (6 bases). CDR3 size: 16 residues. The germline CDR1 and CDR2 sequences are MGHRA and YSYEKL. V lost 4 bases to trimming and J lost 2 bases, with 15 bases between them. Here the CDR3 DNA reads TGCGCCAGCAGCCGATCAGCAGGGACAACCTACAATGAGCAGTTCTTC. Residues: CASSRSAGTTYNEQFF.

The V gene is TRBV29-1, the J gene TRBJ1-2; 8 bases map to TRBD1. CDR1 SQVTM and CDR2 ANQGSEA come from the germline V gene. J was trimmed by 6 bases and V by 6 bases; bases with no gene match: 6. CDR3 length: 12 residues. Here the CDR3 reads CSVADRADGYTF. DNA of the CDR3: TGCAGCGTGGCGGACAGGGCGGATGGCTACACCTTC.

In its sample, this clonotype was seen a few times. The chain uses TRBV6-5 and TRBJ2-1; TRBD1 is a possible D gene (6 bases). V was trimmed by 3 bases and J by 4 bases, leaving 13 bases between them. Germline loops: CDR1 MNHEY, CDR2 SVGAGI. This CDR3 has 15 amino acids. CDR3 sequence reads: CASSYGGPGYNEQFF. The CDR3 nucleotides read TGTGCCAGCAGTTATGGGGGCCCCGGGTACAATGAGCAGTTCTTC.

The chain is built from TRBV12-3 or TRBV12-4 and TRBJ2-7; D gene uncertain. The length of the CDR3 is 15 residues. Trimming took off 2 bases at V and 3 bases at J, with 14 bases between the two ends. CDR3 in DNA: TGTGCCAGCAGTTTATGGCTGACCTCAATCTACGAGCAGTACTTC. This codes for CASSLWLTSIYEQYF.